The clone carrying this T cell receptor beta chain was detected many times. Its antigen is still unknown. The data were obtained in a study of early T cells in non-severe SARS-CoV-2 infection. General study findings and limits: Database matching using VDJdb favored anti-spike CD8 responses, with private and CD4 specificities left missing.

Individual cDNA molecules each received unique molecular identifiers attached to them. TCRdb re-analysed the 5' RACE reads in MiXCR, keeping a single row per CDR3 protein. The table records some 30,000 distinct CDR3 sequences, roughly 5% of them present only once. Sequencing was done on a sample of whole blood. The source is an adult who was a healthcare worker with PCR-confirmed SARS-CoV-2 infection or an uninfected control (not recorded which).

CDR3 residues: CASSMRGGRKTDTQYF. In nucleotides, the CDR3 is TGTGCCAGTAGTATGCGGGGCGGGAGGAAAACAGATACGCAGTATTTT. This chain connects TRBV19 to TRBJ2-3, with 8 positions matching TRBD2. From germline, CDR1 is LNHDA and CDR2 SQIVND (reference sequence). The CDR3 totals 16 residues. V dropped 3 bases and J dropped 3; count of bases not matched to a gene: 8.